Sequencing of this T cell receptor beta chain was carried out in a study of shared clonotypes between healthy human individuals. Sequencing used immunoSEQ multiplex PCR; TCRdb keeps in-frame clones, though not all of them. Of about 1 million clones listed, around 74% are singletons. Germline CDR1 WNHNN, CDR2 SYGVQD (reference sequence). The CDR3 runs to 14 residues. V trimming: 6 bases; J trimming: 5 bases; junction bases outside the gene matches: 8. This receptor was obtained from a man between 18 and 35 years old in good health. The J gene is TRBJ2-3, the V gene TRBV10-1; 7 bases line up with TRBD1. Sequenced material: memory CD4+ T cells sorted from blood. Subset specified: CD45RA-negative fraction. The CDR3 DNA follows: TGCGCCAGCAGGAAAGGGGGCTCTGGAGATACGCAGTATTTT. Translation: CASRKGGSGDTQYF.